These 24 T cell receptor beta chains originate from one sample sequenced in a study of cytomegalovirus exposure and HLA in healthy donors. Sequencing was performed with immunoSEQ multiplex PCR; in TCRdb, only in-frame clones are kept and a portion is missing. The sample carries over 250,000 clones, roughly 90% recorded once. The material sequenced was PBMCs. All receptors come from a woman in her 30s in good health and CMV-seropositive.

The CDR3 region is CAWSVDRGTQPQHF. In nucleotides, the CDR3 is TGTGCCTGGAGTGTCGACAGGGGGACTCAGCCCCAGCATTTT. The chain carries TRBV30 and TRBJ1-5; 9 positions match TRBD1. Germline lookup yields CDR1 GTSNPN and CDR2 SVGIG (reference sequence). The trim removed 0 bases at V and 6 bases at J, leaving 3 bases unmatched. The CDR3 sequence is 14 residues long. Full variable domain (outside the CDR3, taken from reference TRBV30 and TRBJ1-5): SQTIHQWPATLVQPVGSPLSLECTVEGTSNPNLYWYRQAAGRGLQLLFYSVGIGQISSEVPQNLSASRPQDRQFILSSKKLLLSDSGFYLCAWSVDRGTQPQHFGDGTRLSIL.

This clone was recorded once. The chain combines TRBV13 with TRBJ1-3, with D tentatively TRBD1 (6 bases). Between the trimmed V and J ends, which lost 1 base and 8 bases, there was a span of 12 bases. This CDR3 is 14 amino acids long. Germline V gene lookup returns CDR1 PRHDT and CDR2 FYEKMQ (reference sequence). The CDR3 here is CASSLAAQGYTIYF. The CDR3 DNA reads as TGTGCCAGCAGCTTAGCGGCACAGGGATACACCATATATTTT.

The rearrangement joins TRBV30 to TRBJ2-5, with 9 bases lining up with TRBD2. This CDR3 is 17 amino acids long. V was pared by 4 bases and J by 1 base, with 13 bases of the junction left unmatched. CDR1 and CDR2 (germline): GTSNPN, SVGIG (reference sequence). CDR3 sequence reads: CAWKTIEQTSGQETQYF. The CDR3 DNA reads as TGTGCCTGGAAGACAATTGAGCAGACTAGCGGCCAAGAGACCCAGTACTTC.

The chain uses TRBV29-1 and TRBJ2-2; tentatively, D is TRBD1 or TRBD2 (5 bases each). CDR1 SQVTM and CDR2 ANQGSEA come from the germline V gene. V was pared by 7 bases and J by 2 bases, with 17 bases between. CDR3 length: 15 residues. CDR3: CSEVRGDFNTGELFF. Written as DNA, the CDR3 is TGCAGCGAGGTGAGGGGTGATTTTAACACCGGGGAGCTGTTTTTT.

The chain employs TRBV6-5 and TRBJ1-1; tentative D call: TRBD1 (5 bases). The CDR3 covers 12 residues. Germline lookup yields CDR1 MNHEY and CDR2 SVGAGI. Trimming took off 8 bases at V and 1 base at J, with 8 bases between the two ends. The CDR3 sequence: CASLGTNTEAFF. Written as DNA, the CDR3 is TGTGCCAGCCTCGGGACGAACACTGAAGCTTTCTTT.

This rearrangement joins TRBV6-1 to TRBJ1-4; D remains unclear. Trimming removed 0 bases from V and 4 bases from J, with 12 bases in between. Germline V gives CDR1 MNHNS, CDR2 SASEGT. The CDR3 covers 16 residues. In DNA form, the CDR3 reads TGTGCCAGCAGTGAAGCCACGCCGACGATTAATGAAAAACTGTTTTTT. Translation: CASSEATPTINEKLFF.

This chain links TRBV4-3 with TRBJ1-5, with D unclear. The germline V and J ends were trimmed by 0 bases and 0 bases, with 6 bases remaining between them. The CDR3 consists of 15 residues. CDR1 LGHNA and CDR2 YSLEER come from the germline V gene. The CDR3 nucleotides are TGCGCCAGCAGCCAAGATGGGTATAGCAATCAGCCCCAGCATTTT. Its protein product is CASSQDGYSNQPQHF.

This chain's CDR3 is CASTLQGIYGYTF. The CDR3 DNA reads as TGTGCCAGCACCCTCCAGGGCATTTATGGCTACACCTTC. V is TRBV6-1 and J is TRBJ1-2, with a possible D match to TRBD1 (5 bases). The V end was cut by 7 bases, the J end by 5 bases, with 14 bases between. The length of the CDR3 is 13 residues. Germline V gene lookup returns CDR1 MNHNS and CDR2 SASEGT.

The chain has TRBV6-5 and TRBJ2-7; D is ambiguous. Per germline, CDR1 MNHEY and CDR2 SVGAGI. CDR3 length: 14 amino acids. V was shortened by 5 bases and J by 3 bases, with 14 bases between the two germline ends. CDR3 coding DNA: TGTGCCAGCAGTCCCCCTTTACTAAACTACGAGCAGTACTTC. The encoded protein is CASSPPLLNYEQYF.

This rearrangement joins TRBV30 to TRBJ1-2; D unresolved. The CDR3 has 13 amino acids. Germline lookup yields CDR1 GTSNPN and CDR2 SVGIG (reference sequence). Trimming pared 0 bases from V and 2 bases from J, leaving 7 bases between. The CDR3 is CAWSVSVNYGYTF. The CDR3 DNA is TGTGCCTGGAGTGTATCAGTAAACTATGGCTACACCTTC.

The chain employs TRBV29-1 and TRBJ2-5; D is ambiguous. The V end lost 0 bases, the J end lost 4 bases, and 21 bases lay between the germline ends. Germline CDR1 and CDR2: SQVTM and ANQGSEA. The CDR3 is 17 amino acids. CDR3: CSVEDPKIGGRRETQYF. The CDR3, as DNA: TGCAGCGTTGAAGACCCAAAAATCGGTGGCAGGCGAGAGACCCAGTACTTC.

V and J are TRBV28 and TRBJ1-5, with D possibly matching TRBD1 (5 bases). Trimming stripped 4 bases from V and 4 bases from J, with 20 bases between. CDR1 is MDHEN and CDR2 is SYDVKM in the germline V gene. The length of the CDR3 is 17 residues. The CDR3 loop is CASSSHRDPSRNQPQHF. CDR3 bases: TGTGCCAGCAGTTCACACCGGGACCCCTCGAGGAATCAGCCCCAGCATTTT. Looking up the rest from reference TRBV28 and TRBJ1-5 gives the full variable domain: DVKVTQSSRYLVKRTGEKVFLECVQDMDHENMFWYRQDPGLGLRLIYFSYDVKMKEKGDIPEGYSVSREKKERFSLILESASTNQTSMYLCASSSHRDPSRNQPQHFGDGTRLSIL.

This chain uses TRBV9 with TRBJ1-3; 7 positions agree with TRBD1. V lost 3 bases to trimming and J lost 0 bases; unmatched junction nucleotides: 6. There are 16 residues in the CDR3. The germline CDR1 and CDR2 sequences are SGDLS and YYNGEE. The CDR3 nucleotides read TGTGCCAGCAGCGGAGACAGGGCAAGCTCTGGAAACACCATATATTTT. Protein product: CASSGDRASSGNTIYF.

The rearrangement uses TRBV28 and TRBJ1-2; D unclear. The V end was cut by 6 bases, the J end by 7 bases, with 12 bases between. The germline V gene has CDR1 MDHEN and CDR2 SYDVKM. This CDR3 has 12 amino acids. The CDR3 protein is CASRYDAAGYTF. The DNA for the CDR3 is TGTGCCAGCAGGTACGACGCGGCTGGCTACACCTTC.

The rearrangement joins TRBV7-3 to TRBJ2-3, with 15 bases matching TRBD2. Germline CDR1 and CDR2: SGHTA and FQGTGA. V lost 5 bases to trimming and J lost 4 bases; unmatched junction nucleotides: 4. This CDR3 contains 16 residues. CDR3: CASSLGLAGGADTQYF. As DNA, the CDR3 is TGTGCCAGCAGCCTCGGACTAGCGGGAGGGGCAGATACGCAGTATTTT.

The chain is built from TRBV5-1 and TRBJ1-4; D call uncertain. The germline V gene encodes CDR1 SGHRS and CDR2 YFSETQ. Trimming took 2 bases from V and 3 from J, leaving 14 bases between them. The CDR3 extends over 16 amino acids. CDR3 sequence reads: CASSFDADQPNEKLFF. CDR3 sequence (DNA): TGCGCCAGCAGCTTCGACGCCGACCAGCCTAATGAAAAACTGTTTTTT.

CDR3 DNA sequence: TGTGCCACCAGCCAGAGATCTCCCATCGGACTAGCGGGAGCCACAGATACGCAGTATTTT. Translation: CATSQRSPIGLAGATDTQYF. V is TRBV15 and J is TRBJ2-3; 13 bases map to TRBD2. Germline CDR1 LNHNV, CDR2 YYDKDF (reference sequence). This CDR3 is 20 amino acids long. V lost 5 bases to trimming and J lost 2 bases; unmatched junction nucleotides: 16.

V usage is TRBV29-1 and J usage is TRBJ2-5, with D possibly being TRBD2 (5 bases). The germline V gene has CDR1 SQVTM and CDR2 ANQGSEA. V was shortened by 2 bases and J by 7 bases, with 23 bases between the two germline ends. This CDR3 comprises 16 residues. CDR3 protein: CSVEWGSEGLAGTQYF. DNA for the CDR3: TGCAGCGTTGAATGGGGTAGCGAGGGCCTTGCGGGGACCCAGTACTTC.

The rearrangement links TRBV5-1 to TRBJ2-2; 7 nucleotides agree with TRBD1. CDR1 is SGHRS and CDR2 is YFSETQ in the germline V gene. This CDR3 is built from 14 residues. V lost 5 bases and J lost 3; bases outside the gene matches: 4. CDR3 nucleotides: TGCGCCAGCAGGCCGGGACAGTACACCGGGGAGCTGTTTTTT. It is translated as CASRPGQYTGELFF.

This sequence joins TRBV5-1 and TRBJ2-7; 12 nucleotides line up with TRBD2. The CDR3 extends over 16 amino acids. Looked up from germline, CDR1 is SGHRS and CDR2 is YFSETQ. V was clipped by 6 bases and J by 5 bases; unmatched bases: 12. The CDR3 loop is CASTRAPSGRANEQYF. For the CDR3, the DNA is TGCGCCAGCACTCGAGCCCCTAGCGGGAGGGCCAACGAGCAGTACTTC.

The CDR3 coding sequence is TGTGCCAGCACCTTAACAGGGCCCACTGAAGCTTTCTTT. Protein sequence: CASTLTGPTEAFF. This chain uses TRBV5-6 with TRBJ1-1, with D perhaps TRBD1 (6 bases). The CDR3 runs to 13 residues. Trimming took off 6 bases at V and 4 bases at J, with 13 bases between the two ends. Germline V gene data show CDR1 as SGHDT and CDR2 as YYEEEE.

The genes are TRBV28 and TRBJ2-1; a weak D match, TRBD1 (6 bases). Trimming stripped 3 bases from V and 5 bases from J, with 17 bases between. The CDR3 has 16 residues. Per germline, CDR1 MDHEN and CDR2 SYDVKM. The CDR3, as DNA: TGTGCCAGCAGTTTGTTGGGCAGGGGCGACGACAATGAGCAGTTCTTC. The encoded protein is CASSLLGRGDDNEQFF.

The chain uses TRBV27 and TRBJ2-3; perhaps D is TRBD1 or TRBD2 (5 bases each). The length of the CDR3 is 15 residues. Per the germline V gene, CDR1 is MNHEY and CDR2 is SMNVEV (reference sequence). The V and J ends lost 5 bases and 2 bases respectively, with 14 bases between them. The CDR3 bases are TGTGCCAGCAGTGCCCGGGACCGATTCACAGATACGCAGTATTTT. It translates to CASSARDRFTDTQYF.

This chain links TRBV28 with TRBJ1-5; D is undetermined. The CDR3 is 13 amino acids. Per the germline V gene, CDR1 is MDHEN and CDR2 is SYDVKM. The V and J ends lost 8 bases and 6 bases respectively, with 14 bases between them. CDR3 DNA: TGTGCCAGCGTATCCCCTCCCCTTCAGCCCCAGCATTTT. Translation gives CASVSPPLQPQHF.